Each of the 8 T cell receptor beta chains below was sequenced from the same sample in a study of blood T cells in healthy people across ages. PCR was performed a second time for roughly 7 to 11 cycles using a sample-barcoded 5' primer and a J-beta primer mix. MiXCR, applied by TCRdb to the 5' RACE reads, yields one record per CDR3 protein. The sample comprises around 900,000 distinct CDR3 sequences, 45% to 60% of which are singletons, and over 20% rests with the top ten. The specimen was blood. The receptors derive from a woman aged 60-75 years in good health.

The V call is TRBV9, the J call TRBJ1-2, with D possibly TRBD1 on 6 matching bases. Deletions cut 7 bases from V and 5 bases from J, with 12 bases between. This CDR3 is built from 12 residues. The germline gives CDR1 SGDLS, CDR2 YYNGEE. The DNA of the CDR3 is TGTGCCAGCGGAGGCAGGGGTTATGGCTACACCTTC. Its translation is CASGGRGYGYTF.

There are a few counts of this clonotype. The chain combines TRBV2 with TRBJ2-3, with 10 bases fitting TRBD2. Per the germline V gene, CDR1 is SNHLY and CDR2 is FYNNEI. Trimming took 4 bases from V and 3 from J; bases not matched to a gene: 10. The CDR3 has 17 residues. CDR3 sequence reads: CASSGRSLAGATDTQYF. Here the CDR3 DNA reads TGTGCCAGCAGTGGAAGATCGCTAGCGGGAGCGACAGATACGCAGTATTTT.

This clonotype has only a few counts. The chain combines TRBV20-1 with TRBJ2-1; 9 bases align to TRBD2. V dropped 6 bases and J dropped 6; count of bases not matched to a gene: 12. The germline CDR1 and CDR2 sequences are DFQATT and SNEGSKA (reference sequence). This CDR3 contains 15 residues. The CDR3 protein is CSAPGGRAGGNEQFF. CDR3 DNA: TGCAGTGCGCCGGGGGGGCGAGCGGGAGGCAATGAGCAGTTCTTC.

The chain combines TRBV6-5 with TRBJ1-6; TRBD1 is a possible D gene (5 bases). The CDR3 extends over 15 amino acids. CDR1 and CDR2 (germline): MNHEY, SVGAGI. Deletions cut 0 bases from V and 2 bases from J, with 5 bases between. The CDR3 loop reads CASSYSGPYNSPLHF. CDR3 coding DNA: TGTGCCAGCAGTTACTCGGGACCCTATAATTCACCCCTCCACTTT.

This rearrangement joins TRBV7-9 to TRBJ2-6; no reliable D call. Deletions cut 2 bases from V and 0 bases from J, with 11 bases between. This CDR3 is 17 amino acids long. Germline V lookup: CDR1 SEHNR, CDR2 FQNEAQ (reference sequence). The CDR3 sequence: CASSLLRHISGANVLTF. In nucleotides, the CDR3 is TGTGCCAGCAGCTTACTCAGGCATATCTCTGGGGCCAACGTCCTGACTTTC.

The chain links TRBV7-9 to TRBJ2-3; possible D gene TRBD2, 5 bases. V was clipped by 5 bases and J by 9 bases, with 12 bases between them. CDR1 is SEHNR, CDR2 FQNEAQ, per germline (reference sequence). The CDR3 runs 12 residues. The CDR3: CASSVMGETQYF. The CDR3 nucleotides are TGTGCCAGCAGCGTAATGGGAGAAACGCAGTATTTT.

This clonotype appeared a few times. The CDR3 DNA reads TGCGCCAGCAGCCAAGATAGCCTAGCGGGAGCTAGCGGGGCCAAAAACATTCAGTACTTC. It is translated as CASSQDSLAGASGAKNIQYF. This chain connects TRBV4-1 to TRBJ2-4; 10 positions match TRBD2. The germline gives CDR1 MGHRA, CDR2 YSYEKL. This CDR3 is built from 20 residues. V dropped 0 bases and J dropped 1; count of bases not matched to a gene: 12.

This chain connects TRBV7-2 to TRBJ2-7; D tentatively fits TRBD1 or TRBD2 (6 bases each). This CDR3 contains 16 residues. Germline CDR1 is SGHTA and CDR2 is FQGNSA. V was cut by 1 base and J by 5 bases, with 18 bases left in between. The CDR3 sequence is CASSLVGGAIRNEQYF. The CDR3 DNA sequence: TGTGCCAGCAGCTTAGTGGGGGGCGCGATTAGGAACGAGCAGTACTTC.